This T cell receptor (beta chain) was documented in a study of T cell changes during pregnancy in multiple sclerosis (dated by TCRdb to the late 2010s). For context, the study as a whole: Changes in the T cell repertoire over the course of pregnancy were examined in this study in women with multiple sclerosis.

A distance of 4 bases separates the germline ends of V and J, which lose 1 base and 1 base respectively. CDR1 and CDR2 were assigned from the germline V gene (reference sequence) as SGHAT and FQDESV. From cysteine to phenylalanine, the CDR3 is 13 amino acids long. CDR3 DNA is the only sequence kept; it has 39 bases, read in frame from the first base. Note on this clone: What this receptor recognizes is not known. No base qualities exist here, and no much larger clone lies one base off it.

The library was produced with the immunoSEQ multiplex PCR assay. TCRdb obtained this table from immuneACCESS and retained in-frame rearrangements with V and J assigned. These tables miss some clones; where compared with another copy, unresolved V genes account for less than half of the shortfall, and the remainder is unexplained. In all, the sample holds 43,000 or so clones, and roughly 93% of those were seen once. The ten largest clones capture 1.4% of the sample. The sequence was collected from a female donor with multiple sclerosis, enrolled in a pregnancy study. Recombination joined TRBV11-1 with TRBJ2-5; the D gene remains uncertain. Material: PBMCs (not recorded whether the cells were cultured). The nucleotide sequence is TGTGCCAGCAGCTTAGGGGTCCAAGAGACCCAGTACTTC. The translation is CASSLGVQETQYF.